This TCR beta chain came from a study of blood T cell repertoires in COVID-19 (dated by TCRdb to 2018 to 2020). Turning to the overall study: The collaborator samples originated in the United States, Italy and Spain and spanned the acute and convalescent phases of COVID-19. The repertoires were released in a freely available public database meant as a resource for research on the immune response to SARS-CoV-2. Deeply sampled blood TCRbeta repertoires from subjects exposed to, actively infected with, or recovered from COVID-19 were included in the dataset. The samples were drawn from two sources: the first 160 participants of the ongoing ImmuneRACE study, and approximately 1,300 subjects contributed by 6 global collaborators. The material from the prospective study consisted of cDNA or gDNA derived from T cells, B-cell-depleted T cells, or PBMCs. Sample metadata almost always included a de-identified subject ID, COVID-19 status, age in years and sex. Where available, HLA class I and class II types were taken from metadata supplied by the sample provider and were not determined by assay-based typing. What the authors observed across the whole study: Clinical and demographic metadata were provided uncurated, with the amount varying by source and participant.

The junction shows trimming of 0 bases on V and 3 bases on J, plus 9 bases between the germline ends. CDR1 MGHRA and CDR2 YSYEKL were looked up in the germline V gene. From its cysteine to its phenylalanine, the CDR3 spans 15 amino acids. The DNA shown is the 45-base CDR3, in frame from base 1. Concerning this clone: It has no known antigen specificity. The record has no base qualities; no much larger clone is one base away.

Each collaborating institution followed its own protocols to collect whole blood in K2EDTA tubes. Collaborator samples were shipped for TCRbeta analysis as frozen whole blood, isolated PBMCs, or DNA extracted from either sample type. TCRbeta CDR3 regions were amplified from genomic DNA by means of the immunoSEQ Assay, a bias-controlled multiplex PCR. Under the source paper's analysis protocol: The number of nucleated cells in each sample was estimated from the amplification of reference gene primers within the assay. Sequence reads were collapsed and filtered to measure the absolute abundance of every unique TCRbeta CDR3 rearrangement. For each sample, productive Simpson clonality was calculated as the square root of Simpson's diversity index over productive rearrangements. TCRdb retrieved this table from immuneACCESS and kept in-frame rearrangements only. Not all clones are present; in checked studies, unresolved V genes account for under half, and no reason is known for the remainder. The V and J calls and the clone size are those of that table, but D and trimming were determined from the DNA. The sample records approximately 67,000 clones, more than 85% of which are singletons. The ten largest clones add up to roughly 5% of the sample.

Sequenced input: peripheral blood. The rearrangement combines TRBV4-1 with TRBJ1-5; there is no confident call for the D gene. This sequence was found in a woman in her sixties or seventies with active COVID-19. The CDR3 has the sequence CASSQDGQVNQPQHF. The sequenced DNA is TGCGCCAGCAGCCAAGACGGCCAGGTCAATCAGCCCCAGCATTTT.